One and the same sample provided the 5 T cell receptor beta chains below, sequenced in a study of shared clonotypes between healthy human individuals. Positive CCR7 selection of CD45RO-negative cells yielded the naive CD8 cells, and terminally differentiated effector memory CD45RA+ cells were excluded. The data were produced by immunoSEQ multiplex PCR, yet TCRdb's version contains in-frame clones alone and is incomplete. The sample carries hundreds of thousands of clones, about 95% recorded once. Sequenced sample: naive CD8+ T cells sorted from blood. Receptors were obtained from a woman in her twenties or thirties in good health.

The V call is TRBV5-8, the J call TRBJ2-7; 7 bases map to TRBD1. The trim removed 4 bases at V and 4 bases at J, leaving 5 bases unmatched. The CDR3 extends over 13 amino acids. Germline V gene data show CDR1 as SGHTS and CDR2 as YDEGEE. CDR3 amino acids: CASSLDREYEQYF. The CDR3 DNA follows: TGTGCCAGCAGCCTAGACAGGGAGTACGAGCAGTACTTC.

This clone was recorded only once. The V and J genes are TRBV15 and TRBJ2-7, with no clear D. Trimming removed 1 base at V and 5 bases at J, with 12 bases between. The CDR3 runs to 14 residues. CDR1 is LNHNV and CDR2 is YYDKDF in the germline V gene (reference sequence). The CDR3 reads CATSRGTYLDEQYF. CDR3 nucleotides: TGTGCCACCAGCAGAGGGACCTACCTTGACGAGCAGTACTTC. The complete variable domain, with remaining parts taken from reference TRBV15 and TRBJ2-7, reads DAMVIQNPRYQVTQFGKPVTLSCSQTLNHNVMYWYQQKSSQAPKLLFHYYDKDFNNEADTPDNFQSRRPNTSFCFLDIRSPGLGDTAMYLCATSRGTYLDEQYFGPGTRLTVT.

This rearrangement joins TRBV28 to TRBJ2-7; D ambiguous. Germline assignment: CDR1 MDHEN and CDR2 SYDVKM. This CDR3 comprises 13 residues. The ends were cut back, 9 bases at V and 3 bases at J, with 15 bases in the middle. The CDR3 region has the DNA TGTGCCAGTAAGACGACAAACGACTACGAGCAGTACTTC. Encoded protein: CASKTTNDYEQYF.

The CDR3 DNA is TGCAGCGTCCTGGGACTTTACAATGAGCAGTTCTTC. This encodes CSVLGLYNEQFF. The V and J genes are TRBV29-1 and TRBJ2-1; possible D gene TRBD2, 6 bases. V was shortened by 6 bases and J by 4 bases, with 10 bases between the two germline ends. The germline V gene encodes CDR1 SQVTM and CDR2 ANQGSEA. The CDR3 is 12 residues long.

The V gene is TRBV28, the J gene TRBJ1-1, with D possibly matching TRBD1 (6 bases). Trimming left V 6 bases short and J 1 base short, with 18 bases between. Germline V gene lookup returns CDR1 MDHEN and CDR2 SYDVKM. This CDR3 has 16 amino acids. CDR3 sequence (DNA): TGTGCCAGCAGATTAGCAGGGGTTGGTGGGAACACTGAAGCTTTCTTT. It encodes CASRLAGVGGNTEAFF.